These 6 T cell receptor beta chains originate from one sample sequenced in a study of identical twins. TCRdb reanalysed the 5' RACE reads using MiXCR and keeps one entry per CDR3 protein. Seen here are 270,000 or so distinct CDR3 sequences, roughly 8% observed once, and the top ten hold less than 4%. Separately, the same data were catalogued under a study of yellow fever vaccine responses in identical twins.

The sample was CD8+ T cells sorted from blood. These receptors were collected from a woman between 18 and 29 years old in good health.

This clonotype was seen only a few times. The J gene is TRBJ2-1, the V gene TRBV4-3; 14 nucleotides align to TRBD2. The CDR3 totals 15 residues. Germline trimming cut 1 base from V and 8 bases from J; bases unmatched to any gene: 1. Germline CDR1 reads LGHNA; CDR2 reads YSLEER. CDR3 protein: CASSQGLAGGHEQFF. The CDR3 coding sequence is TGCGCCAGCAGCCAAGGACTAGCGGGAGGGCATGAGCAGTTCTTC.

The V call is TRBV7-3, the J call TRBJ2-1; D not resolved. CDR1 and CDR2 (germline): SGHTA, FQGTGA. The V end was cut by 2 bases, the J end by 4 bases, with 9 bases between. CDR3 size: 14 residues. CDR3 protein: CASSLASEYNEQFF. DNA for the CDR3: TGTGCCAGCAGCTTAGCCTCTGAGTACAATGAGCAGTTCTTC.

This clonotype appeared many times. The rearrangement links TRBV5-6 to TRBJ2-1, with D perhaps assigned TRBD1 or TRBD2 (5 bases each). V gave up 4 bases and J gave up 4 bases, with 9 bases separating them. Looked up from germline, CDR1 is SGHDT and CDR2 is YYEEEE. The CDR3 is 13 amino acids. The CDR3 DNA reads as TGTGCCAGCAGCCCGGGGCAGTACAATGAGCAGTTCTTC. Translated, it gives CASSPGQYNEQFF.

In this sample, this clonotype turned up a few times. V is TRBV7-6 and J is TRBJ2-3; the D is unclear. V lost 1 base to trimming and J lost 1 base, with 12 bases between them. The CDR3 covers 16 residues. Germline CDR1 is SGHVS and CDR2 is FNYEAQ. The CDR3 DNA is TGTGCCAGCAGCTTAGTGGCGACCGCTGGCACAGATACGCAGTATTTT. Its translation is CASSLVATAGTDTQYF.

This clonotype turned up a few times. CDR3 coding DNA: TGTGCCAGCAGAACAGGGATCTCCTACGAGCAGTACTTC. As protein: CASRTGISYEQYF. This chain uses TRBV7-9 with TRBJ2-7, with a weak D call TRBD1 (6 bases). V lost 6 bases and J 0 bases, leaving 9 bases between the germline ends. Germline V gene data show CDR1 as SEHNR and CDR2 as FQNEAQ (reference sequence). The CDR3 length is 13 residues.

This clonotype was observed a handful of times. This rearrangement joins TRBV6-2 or TRBV6-3 to TRBJ2-7, with TRBD1 matching 7 bases. The V and J ends lost 0 bases and 4 bases, in that order; junction bases with no gene match: 9. CDR1 is MNHEY and CDR2 is SVGEGT in the germline V gene. The CDR3 is 16 residues long. In DNA form, the CDR3 reads TGTGCCAGCAGTTACTCGACAGGGTCCGACCCATACGAGCAGTACTTC. This codes for CASSYSTGSDPYEQYF.